This is a list of T cell receptor beta chains from one sample in a study of blood T cell repertoires in COVID-19. Method: immunoSEQ multiplex PCR; TCRdb's copy keeps in-frame clones and lacks some. The repertoire consists of approximately 75,000 clones, with approximately 85% occurring once and the leading ten covering about 27%. The sample consisted of peripheral blood. These receptor sequences come from a middle-aged man with acute or convalescent COVID-19. CDR3s include the opening cysteine and the closing phenylalanine or tryptophan. The order of the fields is clone size, V gene, J gene, D gene, CDR3 DNA, CDR3 protein. The D gene is left open where the match is weak. Expanded clones are given a class, and other clones once, few, many or no size at all.

size: NA
V: TRBV6-5
J: TRBJ2-7
D: NA
DNA: TGTGCCAGCAGTTACTCGTCAGGGGACGACGAGCAGTACTTC
CDR3: CASSYSSGDDEQYF

size: NA
V: TRBV18
J: TRBJ2-3
D: TRBD2
DNA: TGTGCCAGCTCACGGACTAGCGGGGGCTCTAGCACAGATACGCAGTATTTT
CDR3: CASSRTSGGSSTDTQYF

size: NA
V: TRBV10-3
J: TRBJ2-7
D: NA
DNA: TGTGCCATCAGCCGTGGGTCAGGCCTATCCTACGAGCAGTACTTC
CDR3: CAISRGSGLSYEQYF

size: NA
V: TRBV4-1
J: TRBJ1-1
D: NA
DNA: TGCGCCAGCAGCCAAGGAAGCGGGAATGAAGCTTTCTTT
CDR3: CASSQGSGNEAFF

size: NA
V: TRBV10-3
J: TRBJ2-3
D: NA
DNA: TGTGCCATCAGAGGGGCGTCTAGCACAGATACGCAGTATTTT
CDR3: CAIRGASSTDTQYF

size: NA
V: TRBV6-4
J: TRBJ2-3
D: NA
DNA: TGTGCCAGCAGTCAGGGGCCCCGAGGTACAGATACGCAGTATTTT
CDR3: CASSQGPRGTDTQYF

size: NA
V: TRBV11-2
J: TRBJ1-4
D: NA
DNA: TGTGCCAGCAGCTTTGGGCGAGCTGAAAAACTGTTTTTT
CDR3: CASSFGRAEKLFF

size: NA
V: TRBV11-2
J: TRBJ2-3
D: TRBD2
DNA: TGTGCCAGCAGCTCCGGGACTAGCGTTTATACAGATACGCAGTATTTT
CDR3: CASSSGTSVYTDTQYF

size: NA
V: TRBV2
J: TRBJ1-5
D: TRBD1
DNA: TGTGCCAGCAGTATAGGGACAGCTAGCAATCAGCCCCAGCATTTT
CDR3: CASSIGTASNQPQHF

size: NA
V: TRBV5-8
J: TRBJ2-7
D: NA
DNA: TGTGCCAGCAGCCCCTTTGGAAGCGTAAGCTCCTACGAGCAGTACTTC
CDR3: CASSPFGSVSSYEQYF

size: NA
V: TRBV25-1
J: TRBJ2-7
D: NA
DNA: TGTGCCAGCAGTCAGTTCTTGGAGCAGTACTTC
CDR3: CASSQFLEQYF

size: NA
V: TRBV10-1
J: TRBJ2-3
D: NA
DNA: TGCGCCAGCAGTTCTCAGGGTACAGATACGCAGTATTTT
CDR3: CASSSQGTDTQYF

size: NA
V: TRBV7-9
J: TRBJ2-7
D: TRBD2
DNA: TGTGCCAGCAGCTTATCCCCTAGCGGGGCCTACTACGAGCAGTACTTC
CDR3: CASSLSPSGAYYEQYF

size: NA
V: TRBV5-1
J: TRBJ1-2
D: NA
DNA: TGCGCCAGCAGCTCAGACAGCTATGGCTACACCTTC
CDR3: CASSSDSYGYTF

size: few
V: TRBV18
J: TRBJ2-1
D: TRBD1
DNA: TGTGCCAGCTCACCGCCGGGACAGGGTGTAAATGAGCAGTTCTTC
CDR3: CASSPPGQGVNEQFF

size: NA
V: TRBV6-2/TRBV6-3
J: TRBJ1-1
D: NA
DNA: TGTGCCAGCAGTTACTCACAACAGGGTGAAGCTTTCTTT
CDR3: CASSYSQQGEAFF

size: once
V: TRBV5-1
J: TRBJ1-1
D: NA
DNA: TGCGCCAGCAGCTTTTCCGGGACAACGAACACTGAAGCTTTCTTT
CDR3: CASSFSGTTNTEAFF

size: NA
V: TRBV7-3
J: TRBJ1-2
D: TRBD1
DNA: TGTGCCAGCAGCGCGACAGGGGGCTATGGCTACACCTTC
CDR3: CASSATGGYGYTF

size: NA
V: TRBV19
J: TRBJ2-5
D: TRBD2
DNA: TGTGCCAGTAGTATGGGGATGACTAGCGGGGGGGCTCAAGAGACCCAGTACTTC
CDR3: CASSMGMTSGGAQETQYF

size: NA
V: TRBV25-1
J: TRBJ1-5
D: NA
DNA: TGTGCCAGCAGTCCCTCAGGCGGGTATCAGCCCCAGCATTTT
CDR3: CASSPSGGYQPQHF

size: NA
V: TRBV7-6
J: TRBJ1-2
D: TRBD1
DNA: TGTGCCAGCAGCTTTGCAGGGGGCTTCGATGGCTACACCTTC
CDR3: CASSFAGGFDGYTF

size: few
V: TRBV6-5
J: TRBJ2-3
D: NA
DNA: TGTGCCAGCGAGAAGGGGACAGATACGCAGTATTTT
CDR3: CASEKGTDTQYF

size: NA
V: TRBV27
J: TRBJ1-5
D: NA
DNA: TGTGCCAGCAGACCAGGGGTTAGCAATCAGCCCCAGCATTTT
CDR3: CASRPGVSNQPQHF

size: NA
V: TRBV5-1
J: TRBJ2-1
D: NA
DNA: TGCGCCAGCACCCTTAAAGGGGCTGGATACAATGAGCAGTTCTTC
CDR3: CASTLKGAGYNEQFF

size: NA
V: TRBV5-1
J: TRBJ1-1
D: TRBD1
DNA: TGCGCCAGCAGCCCGGGACAGGGGGTTAGATTGGCTTTCTTT
CDR3: CASSPGQGVRLAFF

size: NA
V: TRBV7-9
J: TRBJ2-4
D: NA
DNA: TGTGCCAGCAGCTTAGTCCAGGGGCTCGGCAAAAACATTCAGTACTTC
CDR3: CASSLVQGLGKNIQYF

size: NA
V: TRBV9
J: TRBJ2-1
D: NA
DNA: TGTGCCAGCAGCGTAGAGCTGGGGGGTACTCGGAATGAGCAGTTCTTC
CDR3: CASSVELGGTRNEQFF

size: NA
V: TRBV5-4
J: TRBJ2-5
D: TRBD1
DNA: TGTGCCAGCAGCTTGGATTGGGACAGGGGGCGAGAGACCCAGTACTTC
CDR3: CASSLDWDRGRETQYF

size: NA
V: TRBV5-1
J: TRBJ2-7
D: TRBD1
DNA: TGCGCCAGCAGCGGCGGACAGGGTGCAAGGTTCGGGGACGAGCAGTACTTC
CDR3: CASSGGQGARFGDEQYF

size: once
V: TRBV11-2
J: TRBJ2-2
D: TRBD2
DNA: TGTGCCAGCAGCTTTAGCGGGGGGAACACCGGGGAGCTGTTTTTT
CDR3: CASSFSGGNTGELFF

size: NA
V: TRBV21-1
J: TRBJ1-1
D: NA
DNA: TGTGCCAGCAGCCTCGAGGATCCTCGGGACACTGAAGCTTTCTTT
CDR3: CASSLEDPRDTEAFF

size: NA
V: TRBV5-1
J: TRBJ2-2
D: TRBD1
DNA: TGCGCCAGCAGCACCCGACAGGGGGCTACCGGGGAGCTGTTTTTT
CDR3: CASSTRQGATGELFF

size: NA
V: TRBV6-1
J: TRBJ1-2
D: TRBD1
DNA: TGTGCCAGCAGTGAACTTGGGCAGGGGGTTGGCTACACCTTC
CDR3: CASSELGQGVGYTF

size: NA
V: TRBV9
J: TRBJ1-1
D: NA
DNA: TGTGCCAGCAGCCCCCTGGGAGACACTGAAGCTTTCTTT
CDR3: CASSPLGDTEAFF

size: once
V: TRBV21-1
J: TRBJ1-6
D: NA
DNA: TGTGCCAGCAGCAAAGGGTTCGGACCCCTCCACTTT
CDR3: CASSKGFGPLHF

size: once
V: TRBV7-9
J: TRBJ2-1
D: NA
DNA: TGTGCCAGCAGCTCTATCCGAGAAGAGCAGTTCTTC
CDR3: CASSSIREEQFF

size: NA
V: TRBV27
J: TRBJ2-3
D: NA
DNA: TGTGCCAGCAGTTTATACCGCCAGGGGACAGATACGCAGTATTTT
CDR3: CASSLYRQGTDTQYF

size: few
V: TRBV18
J: TRBJ2-2
D: NA
DNA: TGTGCCAGCTCACCACCTCGGGTCGGGGAGCTGTTTTTT
CDR3: CASSPPRVGELFF

size: NA
V: TRBV7-2
J: TRBJ1-3
D: NA
DNA: TGTGCCAGCAGCCCGCGGTGGTCTGGAAACACCATATATTTT
CDR3: CASSPRWSGNTIYF

size: NA
V: TRBV6-5
J: TRBJ2-1
D: TRBD2
DNA: TGTGCCAGCGGATTAGCGGGGTTTAGGAATGAGCAGTTCTTC
CDR3: CASGLAGFRNEQFF

size: NA
V: TRBV14
J: TRBJ2-7
D: TRBD2
DNA: TGTGCCAGCAGCCAAGCGGAGGACGGGGGGGCCGGGGAGCAGTACTTC
CDR3: CASSQAEDGGAGEQYF

size: NA
V: TRBV19
J: TRBJ1-4
D: TRBD1
DNA: TGTGCCAGTAGTCGACAGGGAGTGGCTGAAAAACTGTTTTTT
CDR3: CASSRQGVAEKLFF

size: NA
V: TRBV6-1
J: TRBJ1-5
D: NA
DNA: TGTGCCAGCAGTGGATTTTTCAGCGGGAGCAATCAGCCCCAGCATTTT
CDR3: CASSGFFSGSNQPQHF

size: once
V: TRBV30
J: TRBJ1-1
D: NA
DNA: TGTGCCTGGACCCCTGGGGCACCGAACACTGAAGCTTTCTTT
CDR3: CAWTPGAPNTEAFF

size: few
V: TRBV4-1
J: TRBJ1-2
D: NA
DNA: TGCGCCAGCAGCCCATTGGGACATATTTCTGCTGGCTACACCTTC
CDR3: CASSPLGHISAGYTF

size: NA
V: TRBV5-1
J: TRBJ2-7
D: NA
DNA: TGCGCCAGCAGCACCGAGGGGGGGGATCTCAGCTACGAGCAGTACTTC
CDR3: CASSTEGGDLSYEQYF